This T cell receptor (beta chain) is from a study of shared clonotypes between healthy human individuals. On the study more broadly: Plates per donor: three CD4 naive, three CD4 memory, two CD8 naive, one CD8 memory.

With regard to this clone: The antigen remains undetermined.

The naive CD8 fraction comprised CD45RO-negative cells positively selected for CCR7 and excluded terminally differentiated effector memory CD45RA+ cells. This CDR3 comprises 14 residues. Deletions cut 3 bases from V and 0 bases from J, with 9 bases between. From germline, CDR1 is SQVTM and CDR2 ANQGSEA. Findings and limits, study-wide: The sole specimen, blood, was sampled, and tissue repertoires likely differ. Compared with clonotypes that all four donors shared, non-shared clonotypes had lower generation probabilities.

Genomic DNA of every subset was divided equally among multiple immunoSEQ plates. Data came from immunoSEQ multiplex PCR; TCRdb stores just in-frame clones and leaves some out. The sample consists of 1.5 million to 2.5 million clones, about 95% of them appearing once. This clonotype was obtained from a man in his late teens or twenties in good health. Material for sequencing was naive CD8+ T cells sorted from blood. The chain is built from TRBV29-1 and TRBJ1-3; D gene uncertain. CDR3 protein: CSVEVLSSGNTIYF. CDR3 sequence (DNA): TGCAGCGTTGAGGTTCTTAGCTCTGGAAACACCATATATTTT.